This T cell receptor (beta chain) appears in the sequencing data of a study of blood T cell repertoires in COVID-19. Only in-frame clones appear in the TCRdb table, and some are missing; sequencing was by immunoSEQ multiplex PCR. This table has approximately 120,000 clones, 60% to 80% appearing once. The length of the CDR3 is 13 residues. The V end lost 5 bases, the J end lost 12 bases, and 14 bases lay between the germline ends. Germline CDR1 reads SGHAT; CDR2 reads FQNNGV. The chain carries TRBV11-2 and TRBJ1-6, with a tentative D call TRBD1 (5 bases). Sample: peripheral blood. This sequence was found in a man aged 60 to 69 with acute or convalescent COVID-19. The CDR3 reads CASSGALDRPLHF. The CDR3 nucleotides are TGTGCCAGCAGCGGGGCACTCGACCGACCCCTCCACTTT.